A selection of T cell receptor beta chains follows, all from one sample in a study of blood T cell repertoires in COVID-19. Some clones are missing from TCRdb's copy, which holds only in-frame ones; the method was immunoSEQ multiplex PCR. The data contain fewer than 250,000 clones, approximately 83% of them singletons. The sample comprised PBMCs or T cells enriched from blood (not recorded which). Receptors were obtained from a middle-aged woman who had been exposed to COVID-19. CDR3s include the opening cysteine and the closing phenylalanine or tryptophan. The D gene is left open where the match is weak. Not every row has a clone size; where given, it reads once, few, many or a size class.

V	D	J	length	size	CDR3	DNA
TRBV4-3	.	TRBJ1-2	14	.	CASSQAIRGYGYTF	TGCGCCAGCAGCCAAGCCATTAGGGGCTATGGCTACACCTTC
TRBV27	.	TRBJ1-6	15	.	CASSLSGGYNSPLHF	TGTGCCAGCAGTTTATCAGGGGGCTATAATTCACCCCTCCACTTT
TRBV4-3	.	TRBJ1-4	16	.	CASSQARGRTVEKLFF	TGCGCCAGCAGCCAAGCGCGGGGGCGCACCGTTGAAAAACTGTTTTTT
TRBV5-1	.	TRBJ2-3	16	once	CASSFIAGSRTDTQYF	TGCGCCAGCAGCTTTATCGCCGGTTCGCGCACAGATACGCAGTATTTT
TRBV18	TRBD1	TRBJ2-5	14	.	CASSPPGQQETQYF	TGTGCCAGCTCACCACCGGGACAGCAAGAGACCCAGTACTTC
TRBV5-5	.	TRBJ1-5	17	.	CASSPTKEGYSNQPQHF	TGTGCCAGCAGCCCCACCAAAGAGGGATATAGCAATCAGCCCCAGCATTTT
TRBV27	TRBD1	TRBJ1-1	15	.	CASSPGTGGRTEAFF	TGTGCCAGCAGTCCAGGGACAGGGGGCAGGACTGAAGCTTTCTTT
TRBV19	TRBD1	TRBJ2-3	18	.	CASSTRDRRGYGSERQYF	TGTGCCAGTAGCACTCGGGACAGGAGAGGTTACGGGTCAGAAAGGCAGTATTTT
TRBV5-6	.	TRBJ2-2	13	.	CASSFSGIGELFF	TGTGCCAGCAGCTTTTCAGGGATCGGGGAGCTGTTTTTT
TRBV12-5	.	TRBJ1-2	12	.	CASGLHSDGYTF	TGTGCTAGTGGTTTGCACAGTGACGGCTACACCTTC
TRBV5-4	TRBD1	TRBJ1-3	15	.	CASSRDRGTGNTIYF	TGTGCCAGCAGCCGGGACAGGGGTACTGGAAACACCATATATTTT
TRBV9	.	TRBJ1-1	17	once	CASSTRAGLDMNTEAFF	TGTGCCAGCAGCACCCGGGCAGGGTTGGATATGAACACTGAAGCTTTCTTT
TRBV4-1	TRBD2	TRBJ2-7	15	.	CASSQASGGSYEQYF	TGCGCCAGCAGCCAAGCCAGCGGGGGGTCCTACGAGCAGTACTTC
TRBV24-1	TRBD2	TRBJ2-1	18	few	CATSGGLAGGSSYNEQFF	TGTGCCACCAGTGGAGGGCTAGCGGGGGGGAGCTCCTACAATGAGCAGTTCTTC
TRBV5-1	.	TRBJ1-1	16	.	CASSLAPRTRNTEAFF	TGCGCCAGCAGCTTGGCCCCTCGGACACGGAACACTGAAGCTTTCTTT
TRBV7-9	.	TRBJ2-1	12	.	CASSSPRGEQFF	TGTGCCAGCAGCTCCCCTCGCGGTGAGCAGTTCTTC
TRBV3-1/TRBV3-2	.	TRBJ1-5	14	.	CASSLTGINQPQHF	TGTGCCAGCAGCCTAACAGGTATCAATCAGCCCCAGCATTTT
TRBV5-6	.	TRBJ1-1	14	.	CASSYTGSHIEAFF	TGTGCCAGCAGCTACACAGGGTCCCATATTGAAGCTTTCTTT
TRBV12-3/TRBV12-4	.	TRBJ1-1	12	.	CASSLGLLQAFF	TGTGCCAGCAGTCTTGGCCTCCTCCAGGCTTTCTTT
TRBV7-9	TRBD1	TRBJ1-2	16	.	CASSYGQGASYYGYTF	TGTGCCAGCAGCTACGGACAGGGGGCTTCGTACTATGGCTACACCTTC
TRBV6-5	.	TRBJ1-1	13	.	CASSYSEGLRAFF	TGTGCCAGCAGTTACTCGGAGGGGTTAAGAGCTTTCTTT
TRBV6-4	TRBD2	TRBJ2-3	15	once	CASSPSGGSTDTQYF	TGTGCCAGCAGTCCTAGCGGGGGGAGCACAGATACGCAGTATTTT
TRBV7-3	.	TRBJ1-5	15	few	CASSSPRQPGQPQHF	TGTGCCAGCAGCTCCCCCAGACAGCCAGGACAGCCCCAGCATTTT
TRBV7-9	.	TRBJ1-3	16	few	CASSPQPQGYGNTIYF	TGTGCCAGCAGCCCCCAGCCCCAGGGGTATGGAAACACCATATATTTT
TRBV20-1	.	TRBJ1-1	12	.	CSASTDFTEAFF	TGCAGTGCTAGTACAGATTTCACTGAAGCTTTCTTT
TRBV19	.	TRBJ1-2	15	.	CASSADKEVDYGYTF	TGTGCCAGTAGTGCCGACAAGGAGGTGGACTATGGCTACACCTTC
TRBV9	TRBD1	TRBJ1-6	17	few	CASSARPETGRRAPLHF	TGTGCCAGCAGCGCGCGACCCGAGACAGGGCGGCGGGCACCCCTCCACTTT
TRBV19	.	TRBJ2-7	13	.	CASSIGPSYEQYF	TGTGCCAGTAGTATAGGGCCATCCTACGAGCAGTACTTC
TRBV9	.	TRBJ2-2	15	once	CASSVTGGGTGELFF	TGTGCCAGCAGCGTCACGGGGGGCGGGACCGGGGAGCTGTTTTTT
TRBV27	.	TRBJ1-1	13	.	CASRDNAYREAFF	TGTGCCAGCCGGGACAACGCGTATCGTGAAGCTTTCTTT
TRBV27	TRBD2	TRBJ2-4	20	.	CASSPWTSGAGDSSKNIQYF	TGTGCCAGCAGTCCTTGGACTAGCGGAGCCGGAGATTCGTCCAAAAACATTCAGTACTTC
TRBV10-3	.	TRBJ1-1	11	.	CATREQGEAFF	TGTGCCACTCGGGAACAGGGTGAAGCTTTCTTT
TRBV3-1/TRBV3-2	TRBD2	TRBJ2-5	15	.	CASSRGGAHEETQYF	TGTGCCAGCAGCCGCGGGGGGGCCCATGAAGAGACCCAGTACTTC
TRBV25-1	TRBD2	TRBJ2-7	16	.	CASSDRYSGVGYEQYF	TGTGCCAGCAGTGATCGGTATAGCGGGGTGGGCTACGAGCAGTACTTC
TRBV19	TRBD2	TRBJ2-1	15	.	CASSWAGGAYNEQFF	TGTGCCAGTAGTTGGGCGGGGGGGGCCTACAATGAGCAGTTCTTC
TRBV4-3	TRBD1	TRBJ2-4	19	once	CASSQDTGGVDLAKNIQYF	TGCGCCAGCAGCCAAGACACAGGGGGCGTAGACTTAGCCAAAAACATTCAGTACTTC
TRBV19	.	TRBJ1-1	14	.	CASSIGQRGTEAFF	TGTGCCAGTAGTATCGGGCAGCGGGGCACTGAAGCTTTCTTT
TRBV4-2	TRBD1	TRBJ2-2	16	few	CASSDIDRANTGELFF	TGTGCCAGCAGCGATATAGACAGGGCGAACACCGGGGAGCTGTTTTTT
TRBV19	TRBD1	TRBJ2-7	15	.	CASSRTGQGSYEQYF	TGTGCCAGTAGTAGGACAGGGCAGGGCTCCTACGAGCAGTACTTC
TRBV25-1	TRBD1	TRBJ1-2	17	.	CASSAPGGTGEDYGYTF	TGTGCCAGCAGTGCCCCGGGGGGGACAGGGGAGGACTATGGCTACACCTTC
TRBV6-5	TRBD2	TRBJ2-5	14	.	CASRLAGGWETQYF	TGTGCCAGCAGACTAGCGGGGGGGTGGGAGACCCAGTACTTC
TRBV13	.	TRBJ2-1	12	.	CASSPGWNEQFF	TGTGCCAGCAGTCCAGGTTGGAATGAGCAGTTCTTC
TRBV4-1	TRBD2	TRBJ2-1	16	.	CASSQLAGGLWNEQFF	TGCGCCAGCAGCCAGTTAGCGGGGGGGCTTTGGAATGAGCAGTTCTTC
TRBV5-4	.	TRBJ1-5	10	.	CASSLVLWHF	TGTGCCAGCAGCTTGGTACTATGGCATTTT
TRBV28	.	TRBJ1-2	14	.	CASSLNPGRRGYTF	TGTGCCAGCAGTTTAAATCCGGGTCGCCGGGGCTACACCTTC
TRBV5-1	TRBD2	TRBJ2-1	15	.	CASSFSGGSSNEQFF	TGCGCCAGCAGCTTTAGCGGGGGGAGCTCCAATGAGCAGTTCTTC
TRBV6-5	.	TRBJ1-2	12	.	CASRPGNYGYTF	TGTGCCAGCCGCCCGGGGAACTATGGCTACACCTTC
TRBV6-6	.	TRBJ1-2	12	.	CASSYSLDGYTF	TGTGCCAGCAGTTACTCACTGGATGGCTACACCTTC
TRBV5-1	.	TRBJ1-2	15	once	CASSETGGAGYGYTF	TGCGCCAGCAGCGAAACAGGCGGCGCAGGGTATGGCTACACCTTC
TRBV5-1	TRBD1	TRBJ1-1	15	.	CASSFIQGTNTEAFF	TGCGCCAGCAGCTTTATACAGGGGACGAACACTGAAGCTTTCTTT
TRBV10-3	TRBD1	TRBJ1-3	16	.	CAIRGGQGNSGNTIYF	TGTGCCATCAGAGGGGGACAGGGGAACTCTGGAAACACCATATATTTT
TRBV9	.	TRBJ2-3	17	.	CASSPSSRGASTDTQYF	TGTGCCAGCAGCCCCTCCAGTCGGGGGGCCTCCACAGATACGCAGTATTTT
TRBV5-6	TRBD1	TRBJ1-1	14	.	CASKRGGLDTEAFF	TGTGCCAGCAAACGAGGGGGCTTGGACACTGAAGCTTTCTTT
TRBV12-3/TRBV12-4	TRBD1	TRBJ2-7	13	.	CASSPGQGYEQYF	TGTGCCAGCAGTCCAGGACAGGGCTACGAGCAGTACTTC
TRBV6-1	.	TRBJ2-1	16	.	CASSEWSTATYNEQFF	TGTGCCAGCAGTGAATGGTCGACAGCTACCTACAATGAGCAGTTCTTC
TRBV7-2	TRBD2	TRBJ2-1	16	.	CASSLYPAGGPGEQFF	TGTGCCAGCAGCTTATACCCAGCGGGGGGGCCCGGTGAGCAGTTCTTC
TRBV19	TRBD1	TRBJ2-6	16	.	CAPGGTGGSGANVLTF	TGTGCCCCGGGGGGGACAGGGGGATCTGGGGCCAACGTCCTGACTTTC
TRBV7-2	.	TRBJ1-2	15	.	CASSFGQGHPSGYTF	TGTGCCAGCAGCTTCGGGCAGGGCCATCCAAGCGGCTACACCTTC
TRBV2	TRBD1	TRBJ1-3	15	.	CASSPDRGSGNTIYF	TGTGCCAGCAGTCCTGACAGGGGCTCTGGAAACACCATATATTTT
TRBV7-3	.	TRBJ2-2	16	.	CASSLLPGADTGELFF	TGTGCCAGCAGCTTATTGCCAGGGGCCGACACCGGGGAGCTGTTTTTT